This paragraph reports one TCR beta chain. This clone was seen more than once but under ten times. Its antigen specificity is not known. There are no base qualities to consult, and no much larger clone falls within one base. The cohort comprised 550 to 700 healthy bone marrow donors. At the time of sampling, every cohort member was nominally healthy, though immune exposures that went unrecorded were likely present. The donor was CMV seronegative and belonged to the group of 380 or so seronegative cohort members. Every donor gave a peripheral blood sample, and the peripheral blood mononuclear cells from that sample were used for TCR beta sequencing. The Qiagen DNeasy Blood Extraction Kit was used to extract genomic DNA from the blood cell samples. Library preparation used the immunoSEQ multiplex PCR assay. For the multiplex PCR, a mixture combining 60 forward primers for TCR Vbeta segments and 13 reverse primers for TCR Jbeta segments was used. The CDR3 region of rearranged TCR beta genes was amplified from genomic DNA by a multiplex PCR assay. Amplified TCR beta libraries were sequenced as 87-base-pair reads on the Illumina HiSeq System. For the original study's pipeline: In a later analysis, some 80 million unique TCR beta chains were counted across the 500 to 850 repertoires, and roughly 10 million of these chains were shared by at least two donors. Raw reads were error-corrected and collapsed into unique sequences with a nearest-neighbor algorithm that merged closely related sequences to remove PCR and sequencing errors. To assign V, D and J gene segments, CDR3 sequences were aligned to IMGT reference sequences. For a sequence to be retained, a match of at least six nucleotides was required to both a V gene segment and a J gene segment. A rearrangement counted as productive if the CDR3 had no stop codons and remained in frame with V and J, and every other rearrangement counted as non-productive. CDR3 was defined according to IMGT convention as the region running from the second conserved V-encoded cysteine to the conserved J-encoded phenylalanine. Sequences without an unambiguous match to a single V gene segment were excluded from the earlier analysis of 587 of the donors. In an earlier analysis of 587 of the donors, V segments were called functional above 56.7% productive rearrangements and were called segregating when the between-donor standard deviation exceeded 5%. A statistical classification framework was developed to diagnose cytomegalovirus status using the catalog of TCR beta chain sequences. In a later analysis, TCR nucleotide sequences were compared against IMGT/GENE-DB human TR gene sequences so that V and J genes could be assigned. Using the TCRdist pipeline, a later analysis assigned CDR3 sequences along with most-parsimonious VDJ recombination scenarios. In a later analysis, every TCR beta chain was defined by the combination of its CDR3 amino acid sequence and its V-gene family, and reads without a unique V-gene family were dropped. As a way to deal with suspected cross-contamination and a sequencing artifact, a later analysis dropped 450 to 600 nucleotide sequences that were highly shared and had low generation probability. In a later analysis, a clonal expansion index was calculated for each public chain from normalized within-repertoire ranks of inferred template counts. In a later analysis, generation probabilities were computed with a VDJ recombination model fitted to out-of-frame rearrangements, and the resulting probabilities were checked against IGoR. Hypergeometric tests were used in a later analysis to score TCR-TCR, TCR-HLA and TCR-CMV co-occurrence, with a repertoire-size bias correction applied to the TCR pairs. A later analysis estimated false discovery rates by permuting HLA or CMV assignments 20 times. In a later analysis, co-occurring TCRs were grouped with DBSCAN, and TCRdist sequence similarity was added when clustering was performed within HLA-allele-positive subsets. For co-occurrence clustering, repertoires with fewer than 30,000 or more than 120,000 public chains were excluded, along with 5 or 6 repertoires with anomalous nucleotide sharing. In TCRdb, the immuneACCESS table is reduced to in-frame sequences with V and J assigned. These tables do not hold every clone; where another copy was compared, an unresolved V gene accounts for under half, and the others remain unexplained. V and J calls and clone size are copied from that table; D and trimming were computed from the DNA. This sample is represented by some 110,000 clones; 69% of them were singletons. The ten biggest clones cover 3% to 3.5% of the sample.

The source of the sample is a study of cytomegalovirus exposure and HLA in healthy donors (dated by TCRdb to the late 2010s). Looking at the study overall: An earlier analysis of some 550 of the donors reported about 250 Gb of sequence data and 120 million or so unique TCR beta sequences from roughly 180 million T cells. Roughly 310 gigabases of sequencing data and around 87 million unique TCR sequences were included in an early release covering over 600 HLA-typed donors. The genetic ancestry cluster associated with self-reported Caucasian donors included approximately 85% of the roughly 400 genotyped donors. The study was designed to test whether signatures of past pathogen exposure could be identified by cataloging public T cell receptors. Using immunosequencing, the study profiled T cell repertoires from 500 to 800 subjects and related those repertoires to cytomegalovirus serostatus. In addition to the first cohort of 666 subjects, a separate validation cohort of under 150 different subjects was used. The study combined high-throughput TCR immunosequencing, statistical association of individual TCRs with disease status, and machine learning to predict cytomegalovirus infection status. In a later analysis, previously published TCR beta repertoires from about 670 donors were re-analyzed and high-resolution HLA genotyping was added so that TCR occurrence patterns could be studied. In the later analysis, no new phenotypic data were used to find candidate immune exposures; instead, reliance was placed on TCR beta sequences and their occurrence across donors. In an earlier analysis of roughly 580 of the donors, high-throughput TCR beta sequencing was used to judge whether each TCR beta V gene segment behaved as functional or pseudogenic. Donor age, sex, ethnicity and CMV serostatus were compiled alongside the repertoire data. A later genetic analysis took genome-wide SNP genotypes for about three fifths of the roughly 700 donors and used that subset as a discovery cohort. Every repertoire in the discovery cohort had been generated on one and the same sequencing platform. HLA typing included class I and class II loci at four-digit resolution. The number of donors typed differed by locus, with 629-630 for A, B, C, DRB1 and DQB1, roughly 520 for DQA1, 600 to 610 for DPA1, and some 450 for DPB1. Four or five DR-DQ haplotypes were handled as single units for association and clustering because linkage in the cohort was strong. Among 300 to 500 genotyped donors of the cohort, an average of about 240,000 unique TCR beta nucleotide sequences was sequenced per donor, of which 15% to 20% were non-productive.

The CDR1 and CDR2 encoded by the germline V gene are MGHRA and YSYEKL. V gives up 2 bases and J gives up 3 bases, and the segment between their germline ends measures 13 bases. From the cysteine up to the phenylalanine, the CDR3 has a length of 15 residues. Of all the DNA, just the CDR3 is kept, 45 bases in frame from base 1. Study-wide findings and limitations: A further reported finding was that TCR beta sequences accurately predicted the HLA-A and HLA-B alleles for most subjects in the first cohort. The only immune exposure information available for the cohort was CMV serostatus. Broadly in line with IMGT annotations, most TCR beta V segments showed up in productive rearrangements about 87% or about 30% of the time in an earlier analysis of 587 of the donors. The 87-base-pair reads could not distinguish some IMGT-functional V segments, including TRBV6-2 and TRBV6-3, so those segments were excluded. The earlier analysis of some 540 of the donors excluded seventeen rarely observed V segments, including chromosome 9 orphons, because counts were too low. In a later analysis, HLA-associated TCR beta chains were found to be more clonally expanded and to have lower generation probabilities than equally common non-associated chains. Compared with the roughly 600-donor mean, donors in an Asian-associated ancestry cluster had fewer N-insertions in productive TCRs, according to a later genetic analysis. The presence/absence analyses assumed that sequencing depth was roughly uniform across donors, and that assumption may not be true. When HLA alleles, especially DR and DQ, strongly co-occurred, attributing TCR associations to individual alleles was difficult. In a later analysis, 16,951 TCR beta sequences were associated with specific HLA alleles at a false discovery rate of 0.05. Because some donors lacked HLA typing at each locus, the association tests relied only on the typed subset. A later analysis found that most CMV-associated TCR beta chains appeared HLA-restricted, with HLA associations seemingly driven largely by CMV exposure. Only TCR beta chains were sequenced in this cohort, and the absence of alpha or paired-chain data limited detectable features. Linkage disequilibrium might explain the correlated functional status among segregating V segments, but an unknown experimental factor could not be excluded. According to the authors, the approach could potentially be generalized to other disease states and immunological phenotypes. A few of the identified cytomegalovirus-associated TCR beta chains were confirmed in vitro to be specific for cytomegalovirus antigens. Several of the top co-occurrence clusters appeared to be linked to parvovirus B19, influenza, CMV and Epstein-Barr virus, according to a later analysis. Across donors, most TCR sequences were observed very rarely, whereas some public TCRs were present in many individuals. The classifier was reported to diagnose cytomegalovirus status with high specificity and sensitivity in both the original and validation cohorts. A cluster of highly shared sequence variants was judged likely to represent a technical artifact of the sequencing pipeline. A later analysis found that TCR association rates varied across HLA loci, with DRB1 alleles showing the most associated TCRs and HLA-C alleles the fewest. V-gene and J-gene trimming of TCR beta chains was associated with a missense DCLRE1C variant in a later genetic analysis, and the association was replicated in an independent cohort. A total of fewer than 200 TCR beta chains were listed by the study as associated with cytomegalovirus.

The TCR sequence derives from a man younger than 45 in good health and CMV-seronegative. The rearranged chain carries TRBV4-1 and TRBJ1-2, and perhaps TRBD1 as D gene, on 6 matching bases. Sequences were obtained from PBMCs. The CDR3: CASSQHRDADYGYTF. The DNA sequence follows: TGCGCCAGCAGCCAACACAGGGACGCGGACTATGGCTACACCTTC.